This T cell receptor beta chain was sequenced for a study of blood T cell repertoires in COVID-19. Original methodology: Scientists estimated how many nucleated cells there were by amplifying reference gene primers. Data came from immunoSEQ multiplex PCR; TCRdb stores just in-frame clones and leaves some out. V, J and clone size are those of that table, while D and trimming were read from the DNA. This sample has approximately 180,000 clones, with around 84% found just once. J gave up 0 bases and V 4 bases, and 6 bases lay outside the gene matches. Germline V CDR1 and CDR2: SGHRS, YFSETQ. The CDR3 spans 16 residues. Participants' reported clinical history set cohort assignment. Recovered Cohort 3 donors showed two negative PCRs, clearance, or symptom resolution. This clone was seen only a few times.

The sequenced sample consisted of PBMCs or T cells enriched from blood (not recorded which). The chain is built from TRBV5-1 and TRBJ2-1, with 8 bases lining up with TRBD1. This sequence was found in a man aged 50 to 60 who had recovered from COVID-19. The CDR3 loop reads CASSKNTGGSYNEQFF. The CDR3 DNA follows: TGCGCCAGCAGCAAAAACACAGGGGGCTCCTACAATGAGCAGTTCTTC. Using reference TRBV5-1 and TRBJ2-1 for the parts outside the CDR3, the full variable domain is KAGVTQTPRYLIKTRGQQVTLSCSPISGHRSVSWYQQTPGQGLQFLFEYFSETQRNKGNFPGRFSGRQFSNSRSEMNVSTLELGDSALYLCASSKNTGGSYNEQFFGPGTRLTVL.